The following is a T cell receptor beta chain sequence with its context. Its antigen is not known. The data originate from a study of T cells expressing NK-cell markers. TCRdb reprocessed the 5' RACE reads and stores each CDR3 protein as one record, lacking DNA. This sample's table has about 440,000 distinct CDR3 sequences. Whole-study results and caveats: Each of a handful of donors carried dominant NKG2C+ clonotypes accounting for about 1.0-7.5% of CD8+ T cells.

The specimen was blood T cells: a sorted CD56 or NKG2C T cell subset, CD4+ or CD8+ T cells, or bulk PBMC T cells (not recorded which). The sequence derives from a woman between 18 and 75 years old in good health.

CDR3 in amino acids: CASSGQVGYGYTF. The chain links TRBV9 to TRBJ1-2; TCRdb's D gene call, TRBD1, goes unchecked for lack of DNA. This CDR3 spans 13 amino acids. CDR1 is SGDLS, CDR2 YYNGEE, per germline.